These 13 T cell receptor beta chains originate from one sample sequenced in a study of PD-L1 blockade in urothelial cancer. Sequenced by immunoSEQ multiplex PCR; TCRdb stores in-frame clones only, minus some. The sample gives around 40,000 clones, 80% to 90% of which show up once; 16% is in the top ten. The sample in question was PBMCs, obtained around atezolizumab (anti-PD-L1) treatment. The receptors were sampled from a man aged 55 to 70 with urothelial cancer.

The chain combines TRBV28 with TRBJ2-4; 11 bases map to TRBD2. Germline CDR1 is MDHEN and CDR2 is SYDVKM. This CDR3 contains 16 residues. The V gene end was trimmed by 1 base and the J gene end by 1 base; junction bases not matched to a gene: 0. CDR3: CASSLSSGGAKNIQYF. The CDR3 DNA sequence: TGTGCCAGCAGTTTATCTAGCGGGGGGGCCAAAAACATTCAGTACTTC.

This clone was seen more than once but under ten times. The chain carries TRBV5-1 and TRBJ1-6, with D maybe TRBD1 (5 bases). The V gene's germline CDR1 is SGHRS and CDR2 YFSETQ. Trimming removed 4 bases from V and 9 bases from J, with 20 bases in between. The CDR3 is 16 residues long. The CDR3 reads CASSPRPRGVGSPLHF. The CDR3 DNA sequence: TGCGCCAGCAGCCCCCGACCGCGGGGGGTGGGTTCACCCCTCCACTTT. The entire variable domain, with the rest obtained from reference TRBV5-1 and TRBJ1-6, is as follows: KAGVTQTPRYLIKTRGQQVTLSCSPISGHRSVSWYQQTPGQGLQFLFEYFSETQRNKGNFPGRFSGRQFSNSRSEMNVSTLELGDSALYLCASSPRPRGVGSPLHFGNGTRLTVT.

The chain carries TRBV9 and TRBJ2-7; 8 nucleotides match TRBD2. CDR1 is SGDLS and CDR2 is YYNGEE in the germline V gene. This CDR3 is 17 amino acids long. J gave up 7 bases and V 4 bases, and 19 bases lay outside the gene matches. CDR3 residues: CASSRGGSGVHYGEQYF. The CDR3, as DNA: TGTGCCAGCAGCAGAGGAGGTAGCGGGGTCCACTACGGGGAGCAGTACTTC.

In its sample, this clone was seen once. CDR3 in DNA: TGTGCCAGCAGCTTCAGGGGGACAACAAAAGAGACCCAGTACTTC. It encodes CASSFRGTTKETQYF. The chain joins TRBV11-2 to TRBJ2-5; 7 bases are shared with TRBD1. Germline V gene data show CDR1 as SGHAT and CDR2 as FQNNGV. V was pared by 3 bases and J by 3 bases, with 7 bases of the junction left unmatched. This CDR3 is 15 amino acids long.

V gene TRBV4-1 combines with J gene TRBJ1-5; 11 positions agree with TRBD1. The CDR3 extends over 15 amino acids. Germline V CDR1 and CDR2: MGHRA, YSYEKL. V trimming: 4 bases; J trimming: 4 bases; junction bases outside the gene matches: 3. CDR3 sequence (DNA): TGCGCCAGCAGCCTCGGGACAGGGGGGAATCAGCCCCAGCATTTT. It codes for CASSLGTGGNQPQHF.

The chain carries TRBV5-5 and TRBJ2-1; possibly TRBD1 for D (5 bases). The germline CDR1 and CDR2 sequences are SGHKS and YYEKEE (reference sequence). V shed 2 bases and J shed 0 bases, with 21 bases lying between them. The CDR3 runs 19 residues. Written as DNA, the CDR3 is TGTGCCAGCAGCTTCCCCTCCGCAGGGCAATTAAGCTCCTACAATGAGCAGTTCTTC. Translation: CASSFPSAGQLSSYNEQFF.

The chain uses TRBV10-3 and TRBJ2-3, with D perhaps TRBD2 (6 bases). V was clipped by 7 bases and J by 3 bases, with 23 bases between them. CDR3 length: 17 residues. Germline V lookup: CDR1 ENHRY, CDR2 SYGVKD. CDR3: CAIMVFGEGRRTDTQYF. CDR3 nucleotide sequence: TGTGCCATCATGGTCTTCGGAGAAGGGAGGAGGACAGATACGCAGTATTTT.

The chain recombines TRBV6-1 with TRBJ2-1; D is uncertain. Germline CDR1 reads MNHNS; CDR2 reads SASEGT. This CDR3 contains 12 residues. V was clipped by 7 bases and J by 5 bases, with 9 bases between them. In nucleotides, the CDR3 is TGTGCCAGCAAGGAACAGAACAATGAGCAGTTCTTC. Translating gives CASKEQNNEQFF.

This chain connects TRBV11-1 to TRBJ2-1; possibly TRBD1 for D (6 bases). V was shortened by 1 base and J by 2 bases, with 12 bases between the two germline ends. The CDR3 sequence is 16 residues long. Germline assignment: CDR1 SGHAT and CDR2 FQDESV (reference sequence). The chain's CDR3 is CASSLGQGKAYNEQFF. The CDR3 DNA is TGTGCCAGCAGCTTAGGGCAGGGGAAGGCCTACAATGAGCAGTTCTTC.

The table lists this clone with a count of one. The rearrangement uses TRBV5-1 and TRBJ2-7, with a weak D call TRBD2 (5 bases). The CDR3 is 14 residues long. Deletions cut 0 bases from V and 4 bases from J, with 11 bases between. Germline CDR1 and CDR2: SGHRS and YFSETQ. The CDR3 sequence: CASSLGGKPYEQYF. The CDR3 bases are TGCGCCAGCAGCTTGGGAGGGAAACCATACGAGCAGTACTTC.

The gene calls are TRBV30 and TRBJ1-4; D not certain. V was trimmed by 5 bases and J by 8 bases, leaving 12 bases between them. The germline V gene has CDR1 GTSNPN and CDR2 SVGIG (reference sequence). This CDR3 contains 12 residues. The CDR3 DNA is TGTGCCTGGGCTCCCACTACAGAAAAACTGTTTTTT. It translates to CAWAPTTEKLFF. The full variable domain, rest sourced from reference TRBV30 and TRBJ1-4, is SQTIHQWPATLVQPVGSPLSLECTVEGTSNPNLYWYRQAAGRGLQLLFYSVGIGQISSEVPQNLSASRPQDRQFILSSKKLLLSDSGFYLCAWAPTTEKLFFGSGTQLSVL.

The gene calls are TRBV7-2 and TRBJ1-1; D gene uncertain. The germline V gene encodes CDR1 SGHTA and CDR2 FQGNSA. CDR3 length: 13 residues. Deletions cut 5 bases from V and 2 bases from J, with 9 bases between. The CDR3 region has the DNA TGTGCCAGCAGCCGTACTCGCAACACTGAAGCTTTCTTT. As protein: CASSRTRNTEAFF.

The chain carries TRBV19 and TRBJ2-3; 7 bases map to TRBD1. Trimming cost V 4 bases and J 6 bases; bases outside gene matches: 7. This CDR3 region has 14 residues. The germline gives CDR1 LNHDA, CDR2 SQIVND (reference sequence). In DNA form, the CDR3 reads TGTGCCAGTAGTAAGGGGGCAGCAGGGGATACGCAGTATTTT. Protein product: CASSKGAAGDTQYF.